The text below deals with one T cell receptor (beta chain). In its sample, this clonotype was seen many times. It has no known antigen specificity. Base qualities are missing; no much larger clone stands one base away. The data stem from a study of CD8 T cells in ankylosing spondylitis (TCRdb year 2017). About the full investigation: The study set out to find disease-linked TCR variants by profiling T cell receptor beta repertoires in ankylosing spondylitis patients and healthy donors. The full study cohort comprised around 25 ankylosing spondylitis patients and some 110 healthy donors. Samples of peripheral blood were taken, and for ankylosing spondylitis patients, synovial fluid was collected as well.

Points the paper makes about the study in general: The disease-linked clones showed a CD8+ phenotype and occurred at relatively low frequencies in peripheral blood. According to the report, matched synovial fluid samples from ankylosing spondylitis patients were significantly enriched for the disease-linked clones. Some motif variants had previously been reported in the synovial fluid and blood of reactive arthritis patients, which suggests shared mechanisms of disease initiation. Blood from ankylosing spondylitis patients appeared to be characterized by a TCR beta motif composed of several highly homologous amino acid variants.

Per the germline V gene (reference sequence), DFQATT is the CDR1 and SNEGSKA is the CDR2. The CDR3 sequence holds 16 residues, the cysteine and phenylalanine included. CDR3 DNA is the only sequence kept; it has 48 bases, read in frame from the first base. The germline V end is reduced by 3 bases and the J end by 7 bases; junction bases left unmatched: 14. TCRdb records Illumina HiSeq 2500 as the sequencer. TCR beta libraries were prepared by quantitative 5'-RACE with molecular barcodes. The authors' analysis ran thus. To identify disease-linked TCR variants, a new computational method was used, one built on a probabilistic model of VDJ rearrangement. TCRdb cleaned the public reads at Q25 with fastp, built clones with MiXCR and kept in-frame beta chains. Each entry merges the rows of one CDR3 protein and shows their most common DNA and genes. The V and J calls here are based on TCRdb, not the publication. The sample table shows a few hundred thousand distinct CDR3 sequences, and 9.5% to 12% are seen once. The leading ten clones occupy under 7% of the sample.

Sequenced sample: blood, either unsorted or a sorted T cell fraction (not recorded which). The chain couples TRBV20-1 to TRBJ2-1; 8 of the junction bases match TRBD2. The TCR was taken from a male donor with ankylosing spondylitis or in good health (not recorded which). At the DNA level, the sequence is TGCAGTGCTAGCGGTGGGTGGAGCGGGAGTCAGAATGAGCAGTTCTTC. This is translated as CSASGGWSGSQNEQFF.